Listed here are 13 T cell receptor beta chains from one sample, sequenced in a study of blood T cell repertoires in COVID-19. Repertoires were generated with immunoSEQ multiplex PCR, while TCRdb's copy carries only in-frame clones and drops some. Of about 240,000 clones in the sample, approximately 83% are singletons; the top ten hold over 7.5%. Sequenced: peripheral blood. These receptors all stem from a woman over 75 with acute or convalescent COVID-19.

The chain joins TRBV19 to TRBJ1-6, with D hard to call. Germline values: CDR1 LNHDA, CDR2 SQIVND (reference sequence). Trimming stripped 5 bases from V and 0 bases from J, with 8 bases between. This CDR3 has 15 amino acids. DNA for the CDR3: TGTGCCAGTAGTGTATACAGCTCCTATAATTCACCCCTCCACTTT. It is translated as CASSVYSSYNSPLHF.

Worth noting for this clone: Other nucleotide sequences from this sample produce the same CDR3. The V and J genes are TRBV30 and TRBJ1-6; 7 nucleotides match TRBD1. CDR3 length: 16 amino acids. Trimming cost V 6 bases and J 0 bases; bases outside gene matches: 8. In germline, CDR1 is GTSNPN, CDR2 SVGIG (reference sequence). The CDR3 DNA reads TGTGCCTGCCCGACAGGGCCAAGCTCCTATAATTCACCCCTCCACTTT. It translates to CACPTGPSSYNSPLHF.

This chain joins TRBV2 and TRBJ2-5; 13 positions agree with TRBD2. Germline CDR1 SNHLY, CDR2 FYNNEI. With 0 bases clipped from V and 4 bases from J, the junction kept 5 bases outside the gene matches. There are 17 residues in the CDR3. CDR3 sequence (DNA): TGTGCCAGCAGTGAAGCCCTAACTAGCGGGGGGGGAGAGACCCAGTACTTC. Translated, it gives CASSEALTSGGGETQYF.

This rearrangement joins TRBV19 to TRBJ1-5; D uncertain. The CDR3 runs 13 residues. V was clipped by 6 bases and J by 0 bases, with 6 bases between them. Per the germline V gene, CDR1 is LNHDA and CDR2 is SQIVND (reference sequence). The CDR3 DNA sequence: TGTGCCAGTAGAGGACTTAGCAATCAGCCCCAGCATTTT. This translates into CASRGLSNQPQHF.

V and J are TRBV12-3 or TRBV12-4 and TRBJ1-2, with D unresolved. CDR3 size: 13 residues. Between the trimmed V and J ends, which lost 2 bases and 7 bases, there was a span of 11 bases. CDR3 DNA sequence: TGTGCCAGCAGTTTAAGGAGTATAGGTGGCTACACCTTC. Translating it yields CASSLRSIGGYTF.

This clone appeared a single time. The chain is built from TRBV5-5 and TRBJ2-5, with D maybe TRBD2 (6 bases). The germline V gene has CDR1 SGHKS and CDR2 YYEKEE (reference sequence). The CDR3 is made up of 14 amino acids. The V end was cut by 4 bases, the J end by 2 bases, with 12 bases between. The CDR3 bases are TGTGCCAGCAGCGCGTCGGGGGAGCAAGAGACCCAGTACTTC. Translated: CASSASGEQETQYF.

V gene TRBV5-4 combines with J gene TRBJ1-2, with TRBD1 identical over 7 bases. There are 14 residues in the CDR3. The V segment lost 3 bases and the J segment 2 bases; nucleotides outside the gene matches: 4. The germline V gene encodes CDR1 SGHNT and CDR2 YYREEE (reference sequence). The CDR3 loop reads CASSSGQLNYGYTF. CDR3 nucleotide sequence: TGTGCCAGCAGCTCGGGACAGCTAAACTATGGCTACACCTTC.

The chain has TRBV2 and TRBJ2-5; 9 bases match TRBD2. The J segment lost 4 bases and the V segment lost 5 bases, leaving 5 bases of the junction unmatched. The germline V gene has CDR1 SNHLY and CDR2 FYNNEI. This CDR3 contains 14 residues. CDR3 sequence reads: CASSFSGGSETQYF. CDR3 sequence (DNA): TGTGCCAGCAGTTTTAGCGGGGGCTCAGAGACCCAGTACTTC.

The chain combines TRBV5-1 with TRBJ2-1; 7 nucleotides line up with TRBD2. The CDR3 has 15 residues. V was clipped by 0 bases and J by 4 bases; unmatched bases: 4. Germline loops: CDR1 SGHRS, CDR2 YFSETQ. This CDR3 reads CASSLVAGVYNEQFF. CDR3 DNA: TGCGCCAGCAGCTTGGTCGCGGGGGTGTACAATGAGCAGTTCTTC.

The V and J genes are TRBV7-2 and TRBJ2-1; 10 bases match TRBD2. After removal of 6 bases from V and 7 bases from J, the junction contained 9 bases not matched to a gene. The CDR3 extends over 15 amino acids. In germline, CDR1 is SGHTA, CDR2 FQGNSA. This chain's CDR3 is CASSQMGLAKNEQFF. For the CDR3, the DNA is TGTGCCAGCAGTCAAATGGGACTAGCGAAGAATGAGCAGTTCTTC.

The V call is TRBV5-8, the J call TRBJ1-1; 7 bases match TRBD1. The CDR3 is 16 residues long. Germline CDR1 SGHTS, CDR2 YDEGEE. Trimming cost V 0 bases and J 0 bases; bases outside gene matches: 5. CDR3 protein: CASSLDRGFLNTEAFF. DNA of the CDR3: TGTGCCAGCAGCTTGGACAGGGGCTTCTTGAACACTGAAGCTTTCTTT.

The chain joins TRBV5-1 to TRBJ2-1; TRBD2 agrees at 7 bases. Germline CDR1 and CDR2: SGHRS and YFSETQ. Losses at the gene ends were 3 bases for V and 10 bases for J; bases not matched to a gene: 16. This CDR3 is built from 16 residues. The CDR3 protein is CASSSNIPGRAGEQFF. The CDR3 DNA is TGCGCCAGCAGCTCTAACATCCCAGGGAGGGCTGGGGAGCAGTTCTTC.

This chain links TRBV19 with TRBJ1-2; possibly TRBD1 for D (5 bases). CDR1 and CDR2 (germline): LNHDA, SQIVND (reference sequence). The CDR3 totals 12 residues. With 3 bases removed from V and 4 bases from J, the gap between germline ends came to 6 bases. The DNA of the CDR3 is TGTGCCAGTAGTATTAGGGGCTATGGCTACACCTTC. It encodes CASSIRGYGYTF.